A single sample gave rise to the 24 T cell receptor beta chains below, sequenced in a study of T cell responses to AZD1222 COVID-19 vaccine. Repertoires were generated with immunoSEQ multiplex PCR, while TCRdb's copy carries only in-frame clones and drops some. Seen here are under 150,000 clones, 85% to 95% observed once, and the top ten hold about 1.4%. Specimen: peripheral blood, collected 28 days after the second AZD1222 dose. The receptors stem from an adult who received the AZD1222 COVID-19 vaccine.

This clone showed up just once. This chain uses TRBV3-1 (or the pseudogene TRBV3-2) with TRBJ1-2, with no clear D. V was trimmed by 6 bases and J by 4 bases, leaving 15 bases between them. This CDR3 comprises 14 residues. The germline V gene has CDR1 LGHDT and CDR2 YNNKEL (reference sequence). CDR3 loop: CASSPRAESYGYTF. CDR3 DNA: TGTGCCAGCAGTCCCCGGGCAGAGAGCTATGGCTACACCTTC.

J is TRBJ2-1 and V is TRBV7-8; TRBD2 matches at 10 bases. CDR3 length: 14 residues. CDR1 and CDR2 from the germline V gene are SGHVS and FQNEAQ. The trim removed 2 bases at V and 10 bases at J, leaving 5 bases unmatched. DNA for the CDR3: TGTGCCAGCAGCTTAATAGCGGGAGGCCGAGAGCAGTTCTTC. Its translation: CASSLIAGGREQFF.

The chain carries TRBV19 and TRBJ2-7, with a weak D call TRBD1 (6 bases). Germline CDR1 and CDR2: LNHDA and SQIVND (reference sequence). This CDR3 comprises 15 residues. Trimming pared 5 bases from V and 2 bases from J, leaving 16 bases between. CDR3: CASSYRVKPTYEQYF. The CDR3 coding sequence is TGTGCCAGTAGTTACAGGGTCAAGCCCACCTACGAGCAGTACTTC.

The chain recombines TRBV6-6 with TRBJ2-7; 7 bases align to TRBD2. Looked up from germline, CDR1 is MNHNY and CDR2 is SVGAGI (reference sequence). V was pared by 4 bases and J by 0 bases, with 6 bases of the junction left unmatched. CDR3 size: 15 residues. The DNA for the CDR3 is TGTGCCAGCAGTTTCCATCTAGCGGCCTCCTACGAGCAGTACTTC. Its protein is CASSFHLAASYEQYF.

This clone was detected once. The gene calls are TRBV6-5 and TRBJ1-2; 8 nucleotides match TRBD1. The CDR3 sequence is 15 residues long. Germline lookup yields CDR1 MNHEY and CDR2 SVGAGI. V lost 6 bases and J lost 3; bases outside the gene matches: 9. CDR3 in amino acids: CASRGDRGVYYGYTF. In DNA, the CDR3 is TGTGCCAGCAGGGGCGACAGGGGAGTCTACTATGGCTACACCTTC.

The chain carries TRBV19 and TRBJ1-1, with D maybe TRBD1 (6 bases). Looked up from germline, CDR1 is LNHDA and CDR2 is SQIVND (reference sequence). There are 19 residues in the CDR3. Deletions cut 5 bases from V and 2 bases from J, with 27 bases between. The CDR3 nucleotides are TGTGCCAGTAGTTCCCGAATCCGGGCAGGGGTAGTTAGAAACACTGAAGCTTTCTTT. It translates to CASSSRIRAGVVRNTEAFF.

CDR3 DNA: TGTGCCAGCAGCCTTACAGGGGGCTTCGGGGAGACCCAGTACTTC. Its translation: CASSLTGGFGETQYF. The rearrangement joins TRBV7-3 to TRBJ2-5, with TRBD1 matching over 9 bases. The J segment lost 5 bases and the V segment lost 5 bases, leaving 9 bases of the junction unmatched. The CDR3 runs to 15 residues. In germline, CDR1 is SGHTA, CDR2 FQGTGA.

V is TRBV7-2 and J is TRBJ1-2; D is uncertain. Per germline, CDR1 SGHTA and CDR2 FQGNSA. The CDR3 is 14 amino acids. Trimming stripped 5 bases from V and 0 bases from J, with 10 bases between. CDR3 sequence (DNA): TGTGCCAGCAGCCGTTATTCAGCTAACTATGGCTACACCTTC. It encodes CASSRYSANYGYTF. The entire variable domain, with the rest obtained from reference TRBV7-2 and TRBJ1-2, is as follows: GAGVSQSPSNKVTEKGKDVELRCDPISGHTALYWYRQSLGQGLEFLIYFQGNSAPDKSGLPSDRFSAERTGGSVSTLTIQRTQQEDSAVYLCASSRYSANYGYTFGSGTRLTVV.

V gene TRBV19 combines with J gene TRBJ2-7; no reliable D call. Germline V gene data show CDR1 as LNHDA and CDR2 as SQIVND (reference sequence). The V end was cut by 5 bases, the J end by 6 bases, with 8 bases between. The CDR3 runs 11 residues. In DNA, the CDR3 is TGTGCCAGTAGTGTAAAGAGCGAGCAGTACTTC. Translated: CASSVKSEQYF.

This chain connects TRBV30 to TRBJ1-6; D gene uncertain. This CDR3 has 15 residues. CDR1 is GTSNPN, CDR2 SVGIG, per germline (reference sequence). V was pared by 0 bases and J by 3 bases, with 9 bases between. CDR3: CAWSVPPIYNSPLHF. The CDR3 DNA reads TGTGCCTGGAGTGTACCACCTATCTATAATTCACCCCTCCACTTT.

The CDR3 sequence: CATSPNPGQGYTEAFF. DNA of the CDR3: TGTGCCACCAGCCCGAATCCGGGACAGGGTTACACTGAAGCTTTCTTT. The J gene is TRBJ1-1, the V gene TRBV15, with 9 positions matching TRBD1. The CDR3 consists of 16 residues. CDR1 is LNHNV, CDR2 YYDKDF, per germline (reference sequence). V lost 5 bases to trimming and J lost 3 bases; unmatched junction nucleotides: 10.

The chain links TRBV4-1 to TRBJ2-1; 10 bases align to TRBD2. Germline loops: CDR1 MGHRA, CDR2 YSYEKL. J gave up 5 bases and V 1 base, and 5 bases lay outside the gene matches. CDR3 size: 16 residues. CDR3 amino acids: CASSQAPGLADNEQFF. For the CDR3, the DNA is TGCGCCAGCAGCCAAGCCCCTGGACTAGCGGACAATGAGCAGTTCTTC.

The V and J genes are TRBV5-6 and TRBJ2-1; D gene uncertain. Germline lookup yields CDR1 SGHDT and CDR2 YYEEEE. The CDR3 loop spans 11 amino acids. Trimming stripped 1 base from V and 9 bases from J, with 5 bases between. CDR3 loop: CASSLSAEQFF. DNA for the CDR3: TGTGCCAGCAGCTTGTCGGCTGAGCAGTTCTTC.

A single count supports this clone. This chain uses TRBV19 with TRBJ1-4, with 9 bases that match TRBD1. Germline V CDR1 and CDR2: LNHDA, SQIVND (reference sequence). Trimming removed 4 bases from V and 7 bases from J; junction bases left unmatched: 4. The CDR3 has 14 residues. The CDR3 DNA reads as TGTGCCAGTAGTACACAGGGGGCGAGTGAAAAACTGTTTTTT. It is translated as CASSTQGASEKLFF.

The chain is built from TRBV28 and TRBJ1-6; no reliable D call. The V end lost 5 bases, the J end lost 5 bases, and 7 bases lay between the germline ends. Germline V lookup: CDR1 MDHEN, CDR2 SYDVKM. The CDR3 has 13 amino acids. The DNA of the CDR3 is TGTGCCAGCAGTCGGAGCAATAATTCACCCCTCCACTTT. Translated, it gives CASSRSNNSPLHF.

The chain carries TRBV30 and TRBJ1-5; no definite D call. CDR3 length equals 15 residues. V was trimmed by 0 bases and J by 0 bases, leaving 9 bases between them. Germline V CDR1 and CDR2: GTSNPN, SVGIG (reference sequence). The chain's CDR3 is CAWSVGGPSNQPQHF. DNA for the CDR3: TGTGCCTGGAGTGTAGGCGGACCTAGCAATCAGCCCCAGCATTTT.

The rearrangement links TRBV19 to TRBJ1-6; D not resolved. Germline-derived CDR1 and CDR2 are LNHDA and SQIVND (reference sequence). The CDR3 has 13 amino acids. V was trimmed by 8 bases and J by 3 bases, leaving 8 bases between them. The DNA for the CDR3 is TGTGCCAGTCTAGGCAGCTATAATTCACCCCTCCACTTT. As protein: CASLGSYNSPLHF.

The rearrangement uses TRBV3-1 (or the pseudogene TRBV3-2) and TRBJ1-3; no clear D. There are 15 residues in the CDR3. Per the germline V gene, CDR1 is LGHDT and CDR2 is YNNKEL (reference sequence). Deletions cut 4 bases from V and 0 bases from J, with 10 bases between. The CDR3 is CASSRDSFSGNTIYF. CDR3 DNA sequence: TGTGCCAGCAGCCGAGACTCTTTCTCTGGAAACACCATATATTTT.

This clone was counted between two and nine times. The chain recombines TRBV5-1 with TRBJ2-3; 10 bases map to TRBD2. Looked up from germline, CDR1 is SGHRS and CDR2 is YFSETQ. With 3 bases clipped from V and 4 bases from J, the junction kept 5 bases outside the gene matches. The length of the CDR3 is 15 residues. The DNA for the CDR3 is TGCGCCAGCAGCTCTAGCGGGAGTAGGTCAGATACGCAGTATTTT. It specifies CASSSSGSRSDTQYF.

The chain carries TRBV7-6 and TRBJ2-1, with 15 bases fitting TRBD2. The germline V gene has CDR1 SGHVS and CDR2 FNYEAQ. Unmatched junction bases numbered 16, after V lost 5 bases and J lost 8 bases. This CDR3 has 19 residues. This CDR3 reads CASSPVGTSGRNMAHEQFF. Written as DNA, the CDR3 is TGTGCCAGCAGCCCTGTGGGGACTAGCGGGAGGAACATGGCTCATGAGCAGTTCTTC.

Of note for this clone: This sample also contains other DNA sequences that code for the same CDR3. The V gene is TRBV29-1, the J gene TRBJ1-1; D is uncertain. The V gene lost 2 bases and the J gene lost 2 bases, with 3 bases spanning the gap. The CDR3 covers 11 residues. CDR1 is SQVTM and CDR2 is ANQGSEA in the germline V gene. Here the CDR3 reads CSVESNTEAFF. The CDR3 DNA follows: TGCAGCGTTGAAAGTAACACTGAAGCTTTCTTT.

This clone was counted a single time. The V call is TRBV3-1 (or the pseudogene TRBV3-2), the J call TRBJ1-2; 7 bases are a match to TRBD1. This CDR3 is 14 amino acids long. CDR1 LGHDT and CDR2 YNNKEL come from the germline V gene (reference sequence). With V trimmed by 4 bases and J by 4 bases, 6 bases remained unmatched. For the CDR3, the DNA is TGTGCCAGCAGCCCAATGACAGGGTCCTATGGCTACACCTTC. Residues: CASSPMTGSYGYTF.

The chain uses TRBV28 and TRBJ1-4, with a tentative D call TRBD1 (6 bases). The CDR3 runs to 13 residues. Trimming shortened V by 11 bases and J by 9 bases, and 19 bases separated the two germline ends. Germline CDR1 reads MDHEN; CDR2 reads SYDVKM. For the CDR3, the DNA is TGTGCCGTAGGGGGGGGGCCCGACAAAAAACTGTTTTTT. It yields the protein CAVGGGPDKKLFF.

This clone was detected many times. CDR3 DNA sequence: TGTGCCAGCAGCCCGAAAGGTAGCGGCTACCAATCCTACGAGCAGTACTTC. Residues: CASSPKGSGYQSYEQYF. The chain couples TRBV5-4 to TRBJ2-7, with a tentative D call TRBD2 (6 bases). Germline assignment: CDR1 SGHNT and CDR2 YYREEE (reference sequence). The CDR3 has 17 amino acids. Trimming took off 4 bases at V and 1 base at J, with 21 bases between the two ends.